Following are 21 T cell receptor beta chains from one sample sequenced in a study of OX40 agonist ivuxolimab in advanced cancers. TCRdb's copy holds only in-frame clones and misses some; the assay was immunoSEQ multiplex PCR. The repertoire includes about 69,000 clones, approximately 88% of them detected once, and around 8% sits in the top ten. The source was CD4+ or CD8+ T cells sorted from blood, collected in a trial of the OX40 agonist ivuxolimab. The receptors derive from an adult with an advanced solid tumor such as melanoma, head and neck, liver or kidney cancer.

The gene calls are TRBV7-2 and TRBJ1-1, with TRBD1 matching over 7 bases. Germline CDR1 SGHTA, CDR2 FQGNSA. CDR3 length equals 14 residues. J lost 7 bases, V lost 7 bases, and 12 bases had no gene match. The CDR3 DNA sequence: TGTGCCAGCACCTACACGACAGGGCTGAGTGAAGCTTTCTTT. It specifies CASTYTTGLSEAFF.

This chain connects TRBV11-2 to TRBJ2-1; D tentatively reads TRBD1 or TRBD2 (5 bases each). The V and J ends lost 3 bases and 9 bases respectively, with 18 bases between them. The CDR3 covers 15 residues. Germline CDR1 reads SGHAT; CDR2 reads FQNNGV. CDR3 protein: CASSFSGGQGGEQFF. The CDR3 DNA is TGTGCCAGCAGCTTTTCGGGCGGGCAGGGCGGTGAGCAGTTCTTC.

This rearrangement joins TRBV15 to TRBJ2-1, with TRBD1 matching over 8 bases. Germline trimming cut 4 bases from V and 5 bases from J; bases unmatched to any gene: 7. This CDR3 has 15 residues. CDR1 is LNHNV, CDR2 YYDKDF, per germline (reference sequence). CDR3 sequence reads: CATSNPETGDNEQFF. CDR3 in DNA: TGTGCCACCAGCAATCCGGAGACAGGGGACAATGAGCAGTTCTTC. Full variable domain (outside the CDR3, taken from reference TRBV15 and TRBJ2-1): DAMVIQNPRYQVTQFGKPVTLSCSQTLNHNVMYWYQQKSSQAPKLLFHYYDKDFNNEADTPDNFQSRRPNTSFCFLDIRSPGLGDTAMYLCATSNPETGDNEQFFGPGTRLTVL.

The V gene is TRBV7-2, the J gene TRBJ2-3; TRBD2 agrees at 10 bases. J lost 3 bases, V lost 3 bases, and 6 bases had no gene match. The CDR3 is 16 residues long. CDR1 is SGHTA, CDR2 FQGNSA, per germline. The DNA of the CDR3 is TGTGCCAGCAGCTTCTCCCCTAGCGGGAGTACAGATACGCAGTATTTT. This translates into CASSFSPSGSTDTQYF.

This chain uses TRBV7-2 with TRBJ2-3, with TRBD2 as a possible D gene (6 bases). The CDR3 consists of 15 residues. Trimming stripped 0 bases from V and 1 base from J, with 8 bases between. From germline, CDR1 is SGHTA and CDR2 FQGNSA. The DNA for the CDR3 is TGTGCCAGCAGCTTAGCTAGCGGAGGCACAGATACGCAGTATTTT. Translation: CASSLASGGTDTQYF. The whole variable domain, remainder taken from reference TRBV7-2 and TRBJ2-3, is GAGVSQSPSNKVTEKGKDVELRCDPISGHTALYWYRQSLGQGLEFLIYFQGNSAPDKSGLPSDRFSAERTGGSVSTLTIQRTQQEDSAVYLCASSLASGGTDTQYFGPGTRLTVL.

The genes are TRBV5-4 and TRBJ2-5; no reliable D call. This CDR3 has 16 amino acids. Deletions cut 0 bases from V and 6 bases from J, with 18 bases between. The germline V gene has CDR1 SGHNT and CDR2 YYREEE (reference sequence). The CDR3 loop is CASSLVTGRGRQTQYF. The CDR3 DNA reads TGTGCCAGCAGCTTGGTGACGGGCCGAGGCAGGCAGACCCAGTACTTC.

The V call is TRBV30, the J call TRBJ1-3, with D unclear. V was pared by 4 bases and J by 0 bases, with 7 bases between. This CDR3 contains 13 residues. From germline, CDR1 is GTSNPN and CDR2 SVGIG (reference sequence). CDR3 in amino acids: CAWTFNSGNTIYF. The CDR3 nucleotides are TGTGCCTGGACGTTCAACTCTGGAAACACCATATATTTT.

In DNA, the CDR3 is TGTGCCAGCAGCTTGTATAGCGGAGACTACGAGCAGTACTTC. It translates to CASSLYSGDYEQYF. This chain links TRBV11-1 with TRBJ2-7; D possibly corresponds to TRBD2 (6 bases). The CDR3 consists of 14 residues. Trimming pared 3 bases from V and 3 bases from J, leaving 12 bases between. Germline CDR1 SGHAT, CDR2 FQDESV (reference sequence).

This clone turned up a few times. This chain links TRBV9 with TRBJ2-1; weak D call: TRBD2 (5 bases). Germline CDR1 is SGDLS and CDR2 is YYNGEE. V dropped 0 bases and J dropped 12 bases, with 10 bases sitting between them. The CDR3 length is 12 residues. CDR3 bases: TGTGCCAGCAGCGTAGACGGGATAGCGCAGTTCTTC. It is translated as CASSVDGIAQFF.

This clone has only a few counts. The V call is TRBV19, the J call TRBJ2-3; TRBD2 is a possible D gene (5 bases). The CDR3 contains 17 residues. CDR1 is LNHDA, CDR2 SQIVND, per germline (reference sequence). V lost 6 bases and J 2 bases, leaving 21 bases between the germline ends. Written as DNA, the CDR3 is TGTGCCAGTAGCCACACCGGCGGGTCCTCCGCCACAGATACGCAGTATTTT. It yields the protein CASSHTGGSSATDTQYF.

This clone has just one count. The chain links TRBV5-1 to TRBJ2-5; D unclear. The CDR3 extends over 15 amino acids. With 3 bases removed from V and 1 base from J, the gap between germline ends came to 13 bases. Germline V gene sequence: CDR1 SGHRS, CDR2 YFSETQ. CDR3 sequence reads: CASSWVLDPQETQYF. The CDR3 region has the DNA TGCGCCAGCAGCTGGGTCTTGGACCCCCAAGAGACCCAGTACTTC.

This clone showed up just once. The V call is TRBV30, the J call TRBJ1-1; D ambiguous. Germline loops: CDR1 GTSNPN, CDR2 SVGIG (reference sequence). V gave up 0 bases and J gave up 0 bases, with 8 bases separating them. This CDR3 is 14 amino acids long. CDR3 in DNA: TGTGCCTGGAGTGTCGAATCAATGAACACTGAAGCTTTCTTT. Translating gives CAWSVESMNTEAFF.

The V call is TRBV27, the J call TRBJ2-3; D is unresolved. The CDR3 covers 15 residues. The V end lost 3 bases, the J end lost 2 bases, and 12 bases lay between the germline ends. The germline V gene encodes CDR1 MNHEY and CDR2 SMNVEV (reference sequence). This CDR3 reads CASSFAWEFTDTQYF. In DNA form, the CDR3 reads TGTGCCAGCAGTTTTGCATGGGAATTCACAGATACGCAGTATTTT.

The rearrangement links TRBV5-4 to TRBJ2-3, with 7 bases fitting TRBD1. With V trimmed by 3 bases and J by 1 base, 5 bases remained unmatched. CDR1 is SGHNT, CDR2 YYREEE, per germline (reference sequence). This CDR3 contains 15 residues. This chain's CDR3 is CASSSRDSRTDTQYF. The DNA for the CDR3 is TGTGCCAGCAGCTCCCGGGACAGCCGCACAGATACGCAGTATTTT. The full variable domain, with the rest looked up from reference TRBV5-4 and TRBJ2-3, is ETGVTQSPTHLIKTRGQQVTLRCSSQSGHNTVSWYQQALGQGPQFIFQYYREEENGRGNFPPRFSGLQFPNYSSELNVNALELDDSALYLCASSSRDSRTDTQYFGPGTRLTVL.

The CDR3 region has the DNA TGTGCCAGCAGTTACAGTCCGGCAGAACTCCGCGAGCAGTACTTC. Its protein is CASSYSPAELREQYF. V and J are TRBV6-5 and TRBJ2-7; unclear D gene. Germline V gene lookup returns CDR1 MNHEY and CDR2 SVGAGI. The CDR3 loop spans 15 amino acids. With 2 bases removed from V and 6 bases from J, the gap between germline ends came to 17 bases.

J is TRBJ1-1 and V is TRBV29-1; TRBD1 matches 8 bases. Germline V gene sequence: CDR1 SQVTM, CDR2 ANQGSEA. The CDR3 contains 11 residues. V was clipped by 5 bases and J by 10 bases; unmatched bases: 6. This CDR3 reads CSVSGQGGAFF. Here the CDR3 DNA reads TGCAGCGTTTCCGGACAGGGAGGAGCTTTCTTT.

V and J are TRBV6-5 and TRBJ2-1; TRBD1 aligns across 7 bases. J lost 6 bases, V lost 2 bases, and 7 bases had no gene match. This CDR3 region has 15 residues. CDR1 is MNHEY and CDR2 is SVGAGI in the germline V gene. The CDR3 reads CASSYGQGEGNEQFF. CDR3 coding DNA: TGTGCCAGCAGTTACGGGCAGGGGGAAGGCAATGAGCAGTTCTTC.

The rearrangement uses TRBV30 and TRBJ2-7; D could derive from TRBD1 or TRBD2 (5 bases each). Germline CDR1 is GTSNPN and CDR2 is SVGIG (reference sequence). The CDR3 contains 11 residues. Trimming shortened V by 2 bases and J by 6 bases, and 8 bases separated the two germline ends. CDR3 bases: TGTGCCTGGAGTTGGGGGTCCGAGCAGTACTTC. It is translated as CAWSWGSEQYF.

In nucleotides, the CDR3 is TGTGCCAGCAGCCCCAGGGGGTCCTTTTACGAGCAGTACTTC. Protein: CASSPRGSFYEQYF. The rearrangement uses TRBV7-3 and TRBJ2-7; 7 bases are shared with TRBD1. The CDR3 consists of 14 residues. Germline V gene lookup returns CDR1 SGHTA and CDR2 FQGTGA. V lost 5 bases and J lost 4; bases outside the gene matches: 8.

The chain joins TRBV9 to TRBJ2-3; TRBD1 agrees at 7 bases. Germline CDR1 reads SGDLS; CDR2 reads YYNGEE. The CDR3 is 15 residues long. Losses at the gene ends were 3 bases for V and 5 bases for J; bases not matched to a gene: 9. The CDR3: CASSGQGVPGDTQYF. In DNA, the CDR3 is TGTGCCAGCAGCGGACAGGGAGTCCCGGGAGATACGCAGTATTTT.

J is TRBJ1-1 and V is TRBV7-9; D unclear. Germline V CDR1 and CDR2: SEHNR, FQNEAQ (reference sequence). The CDR3 loop spans 13 amino acids. Trimming pared 4 bases from V and 0 bases from J, leaving 6 bases between. DNA of the CDR3: TGTGCCAGCAGCTCACGTATGAACACTGAAGCTTTCTTT. Amino acids: CASSSRMNTEAFF.